This T cell receptor (beta chain) was captured by sequencing in a study of OX40 agonist ivuxolimab in advanced cancers. TCRdb's table, derived via immunoSEQ multiplex PCR, lists solely in-frame clones and lacks some. In the table there are over 20,000 clones, more than 75% of which are singletons. The specimen was CD4+ or CD8+ T cells sorted from blood, collected in a trial of the OX40 agonist ivuxolimab. This receptor was identified in an adult with an advanced solid tumor such as melanoma, head and neck, liver or kidney cancer.

The DNA of the CDR3 is TGTGCCAGCAGCTCCTCTCGGACAGGGGGGCTGCAAGAGACCCAGTACTTC. Protein sequence: CASSSSRTGGLQETQYF. The chain uses TRBV7-2 and TRBJ2-5; 10 nucleotides line up with TRBD1. Per the germline V gene, CDR1 is SGHTA and CDR2 is FQGNSA. The CDR3 runs 17 residues. Trimming removed 4 bases from V and 2 bases from J; junction bases left unmatched: 10.